This T cell receptor beta chain stems from a study of blood T cell repertoires in COVID-19. The CDR3 totals 14 residues. Looked up from germline, CDR1 is ENHRY and CDR2 is SYGVKD. Trimming at V came to 3 bases and at J to 5 bases, leaving 4 bases not matched to a gene. The method was immunoSEQ multiplex PCR; TCRdb's version includes in-frame clones alone and lacks a portion of them. The table shows approximately 210,000 clones, with approximately 85% occurring only once. The sequence was obtained from a woman in her forties or fifties with active or convalescent COVID-19. Sequencing input: peripheral blood. This chain joins TRBV10-3 and TRBJ1-1; 9 nucleotides agree with TRBD1. The CDR3 nucleotides are TGTGCCATCAGTGATGTAGGACAGGGGACTGAAGCTTTCTTT. This translates into CAISDVGQGTEAFF.